Listed here are 29 T cell receptor beta chains from one sample, sequenced in a study of blood T cell repertoires in COVID-19. Only in-frame clones appear in the TCRdb table, and some are missing; sequencing was by immunoSEQ multiplex PCR. Among around 260,000 clones listed, around 86% were seen once. Sequenced sample: peripheral blood. These receptors were taken from a human donor in a cohort sampled during active COVID-19.

The chain has TRBV6-6 and TRBJ1-5; TRBD1 agrees at 7 bases. Trimming took 4 bases from V and 6 from J; bases not matched to a gene: 6. This CDR3 has 14 residues. The V gene's germline CDR1 is MNHNY and CDR2 SVGAGI (reference sequence). The CDR3 loop reads CASSSGQASQPQHF. The CDR3 DNA follows: TGTGCCAGCAGTTCTGGACAGGCGAGTCAGCCCCAGCATTTT.

This chain links TRBV28 with TRBJ2-6, with TRBD1 matching over 7 bases. This CDR3 has 18 amino acids. Germline V CDR1 and CDR2: MDHEN, SYDVKM. The trim removed 7 bases at V and 1 base at J, leaving 13 bases unmatched. In DNA form, the CDR3 reads TGTGCCAGCACTCGACGGGACAGCATTTTTTCTGGGGCCAACGTCCTGACTTTC. This encodes CASTRRDSIFSGANVLTF.

The rearrangement uses TRBV28 and TRBJ2-7; tentative D call: TRBD1 (6 bases). CDR1 is MDHEN and CDR2 is SYDVKM in the germline V gene. The CDR3 spans 13 residues. V gave up 6 bases and J gave up 9 bases, with 18 bases separating them. In DNA form, the CDR3 reads TGTGCCAGCAGCTCAGGACAGACCTGGGTGCAGTACTTC. Its protein is CASSSGQTWVQYF.

The chain is built from TRBV12-5 and TRBJ2-1, with D unclear. Germline assignment: CDR1 LGHNT and CDR2 FRNRAP. The CDR3 is 12 residues long. Trimming cost V 5 bases and J 10 bases, with 12 bases left between them. DNA for the CDR3: TGTGCTAGTGGTCCACGAGGTTGGGAGCAGTTCTTC. This codes for CASGPRGWEQFF.

This clone was counted between two and nine times. The chain has TRBV3-1 (or the pseudogene TRBV3-2) and TRBJ1-1; a possible D gene is TRBD1 (5 bases). V was trimmed by 6 bases and J by 5 bases, leaving 13 bases between them. Germline V gene data show CDR1 as LGHDT and CDR2 as YNNKEL (reference sequence). The CDR3 is made up of 13 amino acids. The CDR3 here is CASRLRVGTEAFF. CDR3 in DNA: TGTGCCAGCAGGCTCAGGGTCGGGACTGAAGCTTTCTTT.

This clone was found once. V gene TRBV5-6 combines with J gene TRBJ1-2, with TRBD1 matching over 7 bases. This CDR3 contains 14 residues. Trimming cost V 3 bases and J 3 bases; bases outside gene matches: 5. The germline V gene has CDR1 SGHDT and CDR2 YYEEEE. DNA for the CDR3: TGTGCCAGCAGCTGGGGGACAGAGCACTATGGCTACACCTTC. Translation gives CASSWGTEHYGYTF.

CDR3 sequence reads: CASSPSSGRYQETQYF. The CDR3 DNA follows: TGTGCCAGCTCACCTTCTAGCGGGAGGTACCAAGAGACCCAGTACTTC. J is TRBJ2-5 and V is TRBV18, with 11 bases that match TRBD2. The CDR3 sequence is 16 residues long. Looked up from germline, CDR1 is KGHSH and CDR2 is LQKENI. V lost 3 bases and J lost 0; bases outside the gene matches: 3.

This chain uses TRBV4-3 with TRBJ2-1; D might be TRBD2 (5 bases). The CDR3 length is 15 residues. The germline gives CDR1 LGHNA, CDR2 YSLEER. Between the trimmed V and J ends, which lost 2 bases and 8 bases, there was a span of 16 bases. CDR3 loop: CASSQMVVGNHEQFF. CDR3 nucleotide sequence: TGCGCCAGCAGCCAAATGGTAGTCGGGAACCATGAGCAGTTCTTC.

Turning to this clone: Germline is not matched at one junction end, which may reflect a read error. The V and J genes are TRBV6-6 and TRBJ2-3, with TRBD2 matching 13 bases. The CDR3 is made up of 16 amino acids. Per the germline V gene, CDR1 is MNHNY and CDR2 is SVGAGI (reference sequence). CDR3 DNA sequence: TGTGCCAGCAGTAACCCACTAGCGGGAGGGTCAGATACACAGTATTTT. Its translation: CASSNPLAGGSDTQYF.

V usage is TRBV5-4 and J usage is TRBJ2-7, with a tentative D call TRBD2 (5 bases). From germline, CDR1 is SGHNT and CDR2 YYREEE (reference sequence). The V gene lost 2 bases and the J gene lost 3 bases, with 12 bases spanning the gap. The length of the CDR3 is 14 residues. This chain's CDR3 is CASSLMGENYEQYF. CDR3 in DNA: TGTGCCAGCAGCTTAATGGGAGAGAACTACGAGCAGTACTTC.

CDR3 bases: TGCGCCAGCAGCCTCGGACTAGTCCCCTACAATGAGCAGTTCTTC. Translated, it gives CASSLGLVPYNEQFF. This chain joins TRBV5-1 and TRBJ2-1; the match to TRBD2 covers 7 bases. CDR1 and CDR2 (germline): SGHRS, YFSETQ. Trimming at V came to 4 bases and at J to 2 bases, leaving 6 bases not matched to a gene. The CDR3 loop spans 15 amino acids.

This clone was detected once. This chain joins TRBV7-9 and TRBJ1-5, with D possibly matching TRBD1 (5 bases). The germline V gene encodes CDR1 SEHNR and CDR2 FQNEAQ (reference sequence). CDR3 length equals 15 residues. Between the trimmed V and J ends, which lost 1 base and 2 bases, there was a span of 9 bases. CDR3 in amino acids: CASSLGGAGNQPQHF. CDR3 coding DNA: TGTGCCAGCAGCTTAGGTGGGGCGGGCAATCAGCCCCAGCATTTT. The whole variable domain, remainder taken from reference TRBV7-9 and TRBJ1-5, is DTGVSQNPRHKITKRGQNVTFRCDPISEHNRLYWYRQTLGQGPEFLTYFQNEAQLEKSRLLSDRFSAERPKGSFSTLEIQRTEQGDSAMYLCASSLGGAGNQPQHFGDGTRLSIL.

The rearrangement joins TRBV3-1 (or the pseudogene TRBV3-2) to TRBJ2-5; D perhaps matches TRBD1 (6 bases). CDR3 size: 14 residues. The V end was cut by 5 bases, the J end by 5 bases, with 15 bases between. The germline V gene has CDR1 LGHDT and CDR2 YNNKEL (reference sequence). CDR3 residues: CASSTWTERETQYF. The CDR3 DNA follows: TGTGCCAGCAGCACTTGGACAGAACGGGAGACCCAGTACTTC.

This clone was recorded a few times. The chain recombines TRBV30 with TRBJ2-7; the match to TRBD2 covers 9 bases. Germline trimming cut 2 bases from V and 6 bases from J; bases unmatched to any gene: 11. Germline lookup yields CDR1 GTSNPN and CDR2 SVGIG (reference sequence). The CDR3 loop spans 15 amino acids. The CDR3 loop is CAWSWPGSGSTEQYF. DNA of the CDR3: TGTGCCTGGAGTTGGCCCGGTAGCGGGAGCACCGAGCAGTACTTC.

This clone has only one observation. This chain links TRBV12-5 with TRBJ2-1; possible D gene TRBD2, 6 bases. CDR1 is LGHNT, CDR2 FRNRAP, per germline. This CDR3 has 16 residues. Trimming removed 5 bases from V and 9 bases from J, with 23 bases in between. CDR3 residues: CASGPPPSDLSVEQFF. The CDR3 coding sequence is TGTGCTAGTGGTCCTCCCCCTAGCGACCTATCGGTTGAGCAGTTCTTC.

This clone was counted between two and nine times. The CDR3 is CASSADRNYGYTF. The CDR3, as DNA: TGTGCCAGCAGCGCGGACAGGAACTATGGCTACACCTTC. The chain recombines TRBV5-4 with TRBJ1-2, with 7 bases identical to TRBD1. Per germline, CDR1 SGHNT and CDR2 YYREEE (reference sequence). CDR3 length equals 13 residues. Trimming cost V 4 bases and J 2 bases; bases outside gene matches: 2.

This sequence joins TRBV7-8 and TRBJ1-3; weak D call: TRBD1 (5 bases). This CDR3 comprises 14 residues. V was clipped by 4 bases and J by 8 bases, with 15 bases between them. From germline, CDR1 is SGHVS and CDR2 FQNEAQ. CDR3: CASSSGMSLDTIYF. As DNA, the CDR3 is TGTGCCAGCAGCTCAGGGATGAGTCTGGACACCATATATTTT.

The gene calls are TRBV6-4 and TRBJ2-1, with TRBD1 matching over 9 bases. Germline trimming cut 0 bases from V and 8 bases from J; bases unmatched to any gene: 2. The germline gives CDR1 MRHNA, CDR2 SNTAGT. CDR3 size: 14 residues. The CDR3 DNA sequence: TGTGCCAGCAGTGACTCACAGGGGGCGTATGAGCAGTTCTTC. Its protein is CASSDSQGAYEQFF.

The CDR3 region is CASSPRGGGEAFF. The DNA of the CDR3 is TGTGCCAGCTCACCAAGAGGCGGGGGGGAAGCTTTCTTT. The chain carries TRBV18 and TRBJ1-1; perhaps TRBD1 as D (5 bases). Germline CDR1 is KGHSH and CDR2 is LQKENI. The CDR3 consists of 13 residues. V was pared by 2 bases and J by 8 bases, with 12 bases between.

This clone is a singleton in its sample. This CDR3 reads CASSMTGKREQYF. The DNA for the CDR3 is TGTGCCAGCAGCATGACCGGGAAACGCGAGCAGTACTTC. This sequence joins TRBV7-2 and TRBJ2-7, with D maybe TRBD2 (5 bases). The CDR3 spans 13 residues. The V and J ends lost 5 bases and 6 bases respectively, with 14 bases between them. CDR1 SGHTA and CDR2 FQGNSA come from the germline V gene. Full variable domain (outside the CDR3, taken from reference TRBV7-2 and TRBJ2-7): GAGVSQSPSNKVTEKGKDVELRCDPISGHTALYWYRQSLGQGLEFLIYFQGNSAPDKSGLPSDRFSAERTGGSVSTLTIQRTQQEDSAVYLCASSMTGKREQYFGPGTRLTVT.

This chain connects TRBV20-1 to TRBJ2-7; D ambiguous. The V and J ends lost 7 bases and 0 bases respectively, with 7 bases between them. Germline CDR1 is DFQATT and CDR2 is SNEGSKA (reference sequence). The CDR3 contains 11 residues. For the CDR3, the DNA is TGCAGTGGCGGTCGCTCCTACGAGCAGTACTTC. Translating gives CSGGRSYEQYF.

The rearrangement uses TRBV19 and TRBJ1-5, with unresolved D. CDR3 length: 16 residues. Germline lookup yields CDR1 LNHDA and CDR2 SQIVND (reference sequence). V lost 5 bases to trimming and J lost 0 bases, with 14 bases between them. The CDR3 loop reads CASSSKQPYSNQPQHF. As DNA, the CDR3 is TGTGCCAGTAGTTCAAAACAGCCTTATAGCAATCAGCCCCAGCATTTT.

The rearrangement uses TRBV14 and TRBJ2-7; D is unclear. Germline lookup yields CDR1 SGHDN and CDR2 FVKESK. The CDR3 extends over 15 amino acids. V lost 1 base, J lost 3 bases, and 13 bases lay in between. CDR3 nucleotides: TGTGCCAGCAGCCAAGGGCAGTCAGAATACTACGAGCAGTACTTC. It encodes CASSQGQSEYYEQYF.

The V gene is TRBV3-1 (or the pseudogene TRBV3-2), the J gene TRBJ1-2; no clear D gene. CDR1 and CDR2 (germline): LGHDT, YNNKEL (reference sequence). CDR3 size: 13 residues. V dropped 4 bases and J dropped 4 bases, with 10 bases sitting between them. CDR3 in DNA: TGTGCCAGCAGCCCCCCGGGAGGCTATGGCTACACCTTC. This translates into CASSPPGGYGYTF.

The chain joins TRBV11-2 to TRBJ2-7; D is possibly TRBD2 (6 bases). V was shortened by 0 bases and J by 3 bases, with 12 bases between the two germline ends. There are 15 residues in the CDR3. Per germline, CDR1 SGHAT and CDR2 FQNNGV. The CDR3 DNA follows: TGTGCCAGCAGCTTAGATGGGACTTCCTTCTACGAGCAGTACTTC. This encodes CASSLDGTSFYEQYF.

The chain carries TRBV19 and TRBJ1-5, with a possible D match to TRBD1 (6 bases). The CDR3 is 16 residues long. The germline gives CDR1 LNHDA, CDR2 SQIVND (reference sequence). The V end was cut by 4 bases, the J end by 2 bases, with 15 bases between. CDR3: CASSTAGGGGNQPQHF. The CDR3 region has the DNA TGTGCCAGTAGTACCGCAGGCGGGGGCGGCAATCAGCCCCAGCATTTT.

This clone was seen ten or more times. The chain recombines TRBV11-2 with TRBJ2-7; 7 bases align to TRBD2. CDR1 and CDR2 (germline): SGHAT, FQNNGV. The CDR3 length is 13 residues. V shed 4 bases and J 6 bases; nucleotides not matched to a gene: 6. This CDR3 is CASSSFGRPEQYF. The CDR3 DNA sequence: TGTGCCAGCAGCTCTTTCGGGAGGCCCGAGCAGTACTTC. The whole variable domain, filled in from reference TRBV11-2 and TRBJ2-7, reads EAGVAQSPRYKIIEKRQSVAFWCNPISGHATLYWYQQILGQGPKLLIQFQNNGVVDDSQLPKDRFSAERLKGVDSTLKIQPAKLEDSAVYLCASSSFGRPEQYFGPGTRLTVT.

The chain joins TRBV7-2 to TRBJ2-6; D is possibly TRBD1 (6 bases). The CDR3 consists of 16 residues. V was shortened by 4 bases and J by 4 bases, with 14 bases between the two germline ends. Germline assignment: CDR1 SGHTA and CDR2 FQGNSA. Written as DNA, the CDR3 is TGTGCCAGCAGCTCTCACAGGGCGGCAGGGGCCAACGTCCTGACTTTC. Its translation: CASSSHRAAGANVLTF.

The CDR3 loop is CASSYGGDGYTF. CDR3 nucleotides: TGTGCCAGCAGCTATGGGGGGGATGGCTACACCTTC. The rearrangement joins TRBV7-9 to TRBJ1-2, with D possibly matching TRBD1 (5 bases). The CDR3 extends over 12 amino acids. V was trimmed by 4 bases and J by 6 bases, leaving 9 bases between them. Germline V lookup: CDR1 SEHNR, CDR2 FQNEAQ (reference sequence). The full variable domain, in which reference TRBV7-9 and TRBJ1-2 provide the parts outside the CDR3, is DTGVSQNPRHKITKRGQNVTFRCDPISEHNRLYWYRQTLGQGPEFLTYFQNEAQLEKSRLLSDRFSAERPKGSFSTLEIQRTEQGDSAMYLCASSYGGDGYTFGSGTRLTVV.